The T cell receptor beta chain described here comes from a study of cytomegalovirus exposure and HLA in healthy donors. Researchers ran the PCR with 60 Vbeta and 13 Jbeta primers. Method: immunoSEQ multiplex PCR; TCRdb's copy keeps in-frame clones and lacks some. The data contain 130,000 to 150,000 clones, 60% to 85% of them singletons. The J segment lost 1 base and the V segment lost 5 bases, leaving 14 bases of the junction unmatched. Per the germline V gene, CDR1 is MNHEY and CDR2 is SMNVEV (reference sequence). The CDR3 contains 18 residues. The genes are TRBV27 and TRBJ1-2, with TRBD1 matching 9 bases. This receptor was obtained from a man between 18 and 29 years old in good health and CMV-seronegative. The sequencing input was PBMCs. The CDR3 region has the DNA TGTGCCAGCAGTCCTCCGGGACAGGGCCGAAGAATTAACTATGGCTACACCTTC. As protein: CASSPPGQGRRINYGYTF.